One sample yielded the 29 T cell receptor beta chains listed below, sequenced in a study of vaccination and CD4 T cells after COVID-19. MiXCR, applied by TCRdb to the PCR reads, yields one record per CDR3 protein. The sample contains about 28,000 distinct CDR3 sequences, roughly 50% of which appear only once. Time point given: late sampling 161 to 241 days after vaccination in a few convalescent patients. The specimen comprised CD4+ T cells from blood, sampled about 7 months after SARS-CoV-2 vaccination. Receptor source: a human donor who had recovered from COVID-19.

A few counts support this clonotype. V and J are TRBV6-1 and TRBJ2-5; no clear D gene. CDR3 size: 15 residues. The V and J ends lost 6 bases and 1 base respectively, with 15 bases between them. The germline V gene has CDR1 MNHNS and CDR2 SASEGT. The CDR3 DNA sequence: TGTGCCAGCAGCCCGCTCGAGGCCCGCCAAGAGACCCAGTACTTC. Residues: CASSPLEARQETQYF.

The chain has TRBV19 and TRBJ2-1, with D possibly being TRBD1 (6 bases). Germline CDR1 and CDR2: LNHDA and SQIVND (reference sequence). The CDR3 sequence is 13 residues long. Deletions cut 7 bases from V and 2 bases from J, with 9 bases between. The CDR3 here is CASTQGTYNEQFF. The CDR3 DNA follows: TGTGCCAGTACCCAGGGGACCTACAATGAGCAGTTCTTC.

The V and J genes are TRBV29-1 and TRBJ1-1; D remains unclear. The germline V gene encodes CDR1 SQVTM and CDR2 ANQGSEA. The CDR3 loop spans 14 amino acids. V dropped 3 bases and J dropped 0 bases, with 11 bases sitting between them. DNA for the CDR3: TGCAGCGTTGATTACGGCACAATGAACACTGAAGCTTTCTTT. Its protein product is CSVDYGTMNTEAFF.

This clonotype was seen more than once but under ten times. The chain recombines TRBV20-1 with TRBJ2-3; no clear D. Looked up from germline, CDR1 is DFQATT and CDR2 is SNEGSKA (reference sequence). The CDR3 consists of 15 residues. V dropped 3 bases and J dropped 0 bases, with 13 bases sitting between them. The DNA for the CDR3 is TGCAGTGCTAGCATTCAGTACACTAGCACAGATACGCAGTATTTT. Translation: CSASIQYTSTDTQYF.

The V and J genes are TRBV20-1 and TRBJ2-7; 8 bases are a match to TRBD2. Germline CDR1 and CDR2: DFQATT and SNEGSKA (reference sequence). J gave up 2 bases and V 5 bases, and 8 bases lay outside the gene matches. The length of the CDR3 is 14 residues. This chain's CDR3 is CSAGLAGGPYEQYF. The CDR3, as DNA: TGCAGTGCTGGCCTCGCGGGAGGTCCCTACGAGCAGTACTTC.

This chain joins TRBV6-2 or TRBV6-3 and TRBJ2-2; no firm D call. Germline CDR1 MNHEY, CDR2 SVGEGT. The CDR3 is made up of 13 amino acids. V dropped 2 bases and J dropped 3 bases, with 4 bases sitting between them. The chain's CDR3 is CASSYRDTGELFF. CDR3 sequence (DNA): TGTGCCAGCAGTTACAGGGACACCGGGGAGCTGTTTTTT.

The chain links TRBV27 to TRBJ2-7; a weak D match, TRBD2 (6 bases). Germline-derived CDR1 and CDR2 are MNHEY and SMNVEV (reference sequence). This CDR3 has 15 residues. The V end was cut by 6 bases, the J end by 5 bases, with 20 bases between. The CDR3 is CASSPELASNHEQYF. The CDR3 DNA follows: TGTGCCAGCAGCCCTGAGCTAGCGAGTAACCACGAGCAGTACTTC.

The DNA for the CDR3 is TGTGCCAGCAGTTACGGAGCGGCCCAGGACCAAGAGACCCAGTACTTC. Its translation: CASSYGAAQDQETQYF. The chain carries TRBV6-5 and TRBJ2-5, with D possibly TRBD2 on 5 matching bases. CDR3 length equals 16 residues. The ends were cut back, 2 bases at V and 0 bases at J, with 13 bases in the middle. Germline-derived CDR1 and CDR2 are MNHEY and SVGAGI.

The genes are TRBV7-9 and TRBJ1-2, with D possibly matching TRBD1 (6 bases). Germline lookup yields CDR1 SEHNR and CDR2 FQNEAQ (reference sequence). The CDR3 runs to 14 residues. Trimming left V 5 bases short and J 8 bases short, with 18 bases between. The CDR3 here is CASSLGAQGAGYTF. The CDR3 bases are TGTGCCAGCAGCCTCGGGGCACAGGGCGCCGGCTACACCTTC.

The V gene is TRBV21-1, the J gene TRBJ2-2; TRBD1 reflects the table's D call only, with no check against the DNA. TRBV21-1 corresponds to a pseudogene. This CDR3 has 16 amino acids. The CDR3: CASSPQGDRYTGELFF. As DNA, the CDR3 is TGTGCCAGCAGCCCCCAGGGGGACAGATACACCGGGGAGCTGTTTTTT.

The chain couples TRBV5-1 to TRBJ2-7; 8 nucleotides match TRBD2. Germline CDR1 SGHRS, CDR2 YFSETQ. The CDR3 length is 14 residues. J lost 5 bases, V lost 3 bases, and 7 bases had no gene match. The CDR3 DNA sequence: TGCGCCAGCAGCTCGGCCGGGACTAGAAACGAGCAGTACTTC. Amino acid sequence: CASSSAGTRNEQYF.

The genes are TRBV19 and TRBJ1-3; D remains unclear. Between the trimmed V and J ends, which lost 7 bases and 0 bases, there was a span of 7 bases. From germline, CDR1 is LNHDA and CDR2 SQIVND (reference sequence). This CDR3 spans 13 amino acids. The CDR3 sequence: CASNDRSGNTIYF. For the CDR3, the DNA is TGTGCCAGTAACGACCGCTCTGGAAACACCATATATTTT.

The chain combines TRBV6-5 with TRBJ1-6; D gene ambiguous. V shed 0 bases and J shed 0 bases, with 12 bases lying between them. The CDR3 is 18 amino acids. The germline CDR1 and CDR2 sequences are MNHEY and SVGAGI. DNA for the CDR3: TGTGCCAGCAGTTACTCGAAAGCCAGTAGCTCCTATAATTCACCCCTCCACTTT. Residues: CASSYSKASSSYNSPLHF.

This clonotype showed up just once. The CDR3 here is CASSPPRASSTDTQYF. CDR3 nucleotide sequence: TGTGCCAGCAGCCCACCGAGGGCGTCTAGCACAGATACGCAGTATTTT. The V and J genes are TRBV7-9 and TRBJ2-3, with D possibly being TRBD2 (5 bases). V was pared by 5 bases and J by 0 bases, with 15 bases between. Germline V CDR1 and CDR2: SEHNR, FQNEAQ (reference sequence). The CDR3 has 16 amino acids.

The chain combines TRBV15 with TRBJ2-3, with 9 bases matching TRBD2. Germline CDR1 and CDR2: LNHNV and YYDKDF (reference sequence). The CDR3 spans 16 residues. J lost 4 bases, V lost 1 base, and 6 bases had no gene match. The CDR3 protein is CATSRAAGGGADTQYF. CDR3 sequence (DNA): TGTGCCACCAGCAGAGCGGCGGGAGGGGGGGCAGATACGCAGTATTTT.

The chain uses TRBV6-1 and TRBJ1-4; D not certain. The CDR3 is made up of 13 amino acids. The germline V gene has CDR1 MNHNS and CDR2 SASEGT. V shed 6 bases and J shed 3 bases, with 8 bases lying between them. CDR3 sequence reads: CASRPGANEKLFF. DNA for the CDR3: TGTGCCAGCAGACCCGGGGCTAATGAAAAACTGTTTTTT.

This sequence joins TRBV20-1 and TRBJ2-7; D is uncertain. This CDR3 has 11 amino acids. Trimming removed 3 bases at V and 5 bases at J, with 8 bases between. CDR1 is DFQATT, CDR2 SNEGSKA, per germline (reference sequence). CDR3 bases: TGCAGTGCTAGGGCCCGCCACGAGCAGTACTTC. Its protein is CSARARHEQYF.

This chain uses TRBV12-3 or TRBV12-4 with TRBJ1-1; D unclear. The V and J ends lost 6 bases and 6 bases respectively, with 11 bases between them. The CDR3 has 12 amino acids. The CDR3 bases are TGTGCCAGCAGCCAAGGGTCCTCTGAAGCTTTCTTT. Its protein is CASSQGSSEAFF.

The rearrangement uses TRBV12-3 or TRBV12-4 and TRBJ1-1, with a possible D match to TRBD1 (5 bases). CDR3 length equals 17 residues. Trimming shortened V by 7 bases and J by 5 bases, and 26 bases separated the two germline ends. CDR3 sequence reads: CASTPSGTLRRGTEAFF. The DNA for the CDR3 is TGTGCCAGCACTCCCTCCGGGACTCTTCGCCGGGGGACTGAAGCTTTCTTT.

This chain joins TRBV19 and TRBJ1-5; possibly TRBD1 for D (6 bases). The ends were cut back, 4 bases at V and 2 bases at J, with 9 bases in the middle. Germline V gives CDR1 LNHDA, CDR2 SQIVND (reference sequence). The CDR3 totals 14 residues. The CDR3 region has the DNA TGTGCCAGTAGTAAAAACAGGGGCAATCAGCCCCAGCATTTT. This sequence encodes CASSKNRGNQPQHF.

The rearrangement links TRBV7-3 to TRBJ2-2; 11 bases are shared with TRBD2. Trimming took 6 bases from V and 7 from J; bases not matched to a gene: 7. The CDR3 consists of 15 residues. Germline CDR1 SGHTA, CDR2 FQGTGA. The CDR3 sequence: CASSYSGRAFGELFF. The CDR3 DNA reads as TGTGCCAGCAGTTATAGCGGGAGGGCCTTCGGGGAGCTGTTTTTT.

The chain combines TRBV15 with TRBJ1-1; possibly TRBD1 for D (6 bases). The V end lost 2 bases, the J end lost 8 bases, and 12 bases lay between the germline ends. This CDR3 is 13 amino acids long. Germline assignment: CDR1 LNHNV and CDR2 YYDKDF (reference sequence). CDR3 DNA: TGTGCCACCAGCAGATCCAGGGGAGCAGAAGCTTTCTTT. Residues: CATSRSRGAEAFF.

The rearrangement links TRBV2 to TRBJ1-5, with D maybe TRBD1 (5 bases). The V end was cut by 11 bases, the J end by 0 bases, with 11 bases between. CDR3 length: 13 amino acids. Germline V lookup: CDR1 SNHLY, CDR2 FYNNEI. The CDR3: CAGQGDSNQPQHF. The CDR3 DNA reads as TGTGCCGGTCAGGGAGATAGCAATCAGCCCCAGCATTTT.

This clonotype was found a few times. The V gene is TRBV20-1, the J gene TRBJ2-7; D gene unclear. V lost 0 bases and J lost 2, with 8 bases in between. From germline, CDR1 is DFQATT and CDR2 SNEGSKA (reference sequence). The CDR3 sequence is 13 residues long. CDR3: CSAREGIPYEQYF. The CDR3, as DNA: TGCAGTGCTAGAGAAGGGATCCCCTACGAGCAGTACTTC.

The V call is TRBV19, the J call TRBJ2-5, with 11 nucleotides matching TRBD1. Trimming took 5 bases from V and 5 from J; bases not matched to a gene: 7. The CDR3 totals 15 residues. The germline gives CDR1 LNHDA, CDR2 SQIVND (reference sequence). CDR3 sequence reads: CASSGGQGAWETQYF. The CDR3 coding sequence is TGTGCCAGTAGTGGCGGACAGGGGGCGTGGGAGACCCAGTACTTC.

The rearrangement uses TRBV15 and TRBJ2-3; TRBD2 agrees at 8 bases. In germline, CDR1 is LNHNV, CDR2 YYDKDF (reference sequence). The length of the CDR3 is 16 residues. V gave up 1 base and J gave up 2 bases; unmatched junction bases: 5. The CDR3 sequence: CATSRVLLAVTDTQYF. The CDR3 coding sequence is TGTGCCACCAGCAGAGTGTTACTAGCGGTCACAGATACGCAGTATTTT.

V and J are TRBV6-1 and TRBJ2-1; 11 nucleotides line up with TRBD2. Trimming at V came to 5 bases and at J to 5 bases, leaving 5 bases not matched to a gene. The CDR3 loop spans 15 amino acids. Per the germline V gene, CDR1 is MNHNS and CDR2 is SASEGT. The CDR3 nucleotides are TGTGCCAGCAGTCCTACTAGCGGGAGCAACAATGAGCAGTTCTTC. Encoded protein: CASSPTSGSNNEQFF.

This clonotype showed up just a few times. Here the CDR3 DNA reads TGTGCCAGCAGTCTTACAGGGCTATACGAGCAGTACTTC. Translating gives CASSLTGLYEQYF. The chain uses TRBV6-1 and TRBJ2-7, with D perhaps TRBD1 (6 bases). The CDR3 contains 13 residues. Trimming pared 5 bases from V and 4 bases from J, leaving 12 bases between. Germline V gene data show CDR1 as MNHNS and CDR2 as SASEGT.

This clonotype showed up just a few times. DNA for the CDR3: TGTGCCAGCAGTTACTCGGCAGGAGACACAGATACGCAGTATTTT. Encoded protein: CASSYSAGDTDTQYF. The chain carries TRBV6-5 and TRBJ2-3; D is unresolved. V was shortened by 0 bases and J by 2 bases, with 9 bases between the two germline ends. Per the germline V gene, CDR1 is MNHEY and CDR2 is SVGAGI. The length of the CDR3 is 15 residues.